This TCR beta chain was captured in a study of T cells after yellow fever vaccination. Study-level results: It was the secondary response that reached its peak faster, day 5 versus 15, but it was weaker. Across the CD4 and CD8 compartments, a small share of clonotypes was present in both. Clones from primary vaccination mostly reappeared after the booster (about 97% CD4, around 90% CD8).

Researchers made TCR cDNA using 5'RACE template switching, and this step added a universal primer site and UMIs. Each CDR3 protein is one row after TCRdb ran MiXCR on the 5' RACE reads. This table has about 550,000 distinct CDR3 sequences, roughly 21% appearing once. With regard to this clonotype: Its matching antigen is unknown.

V lost 3 bases and J 7 bases, leaving 18 bases between the germline ends. CDR3 size: 15 residues. The sequencing here drew on PBMCs, taken 15 days after the yellow fever booster vaccination. The V and J genes are TRBV12-3 or TRBV12-4 and TRBJ1-2; no reliable D call. The TCR comes from a man in his thirties or forties who received the YFV17D yellow fever vaccine. The CDR3 spells CASSFGDRGSAGYTF. In DNA, the CDR3 is TGTGCCAGCAGTTTTGGGGATCGGGGTTCGGCTGGCTACACCTTC.